This T cell receptor (beta chain) was obtained from a study of blood T cell repertoires in COVID-19 (TCRdb year 2020). In terms of the full investigation: The collaborator samples originated in the United States, Italy and Spain and spanned the acute and convalescent phases of COVID-19. Nearly every sample came with metadata listing a de-identified subject ID, COVID-19 status, age in years and sex. The repertoires were released in a freely available public database meant as a resource for research on the immune response to SARS-CoV-2. HLA class I and class II types, where available, came from metadata supplied by the sample provider rather than from assay-based typing. Deeply sampled blood TCRbeta repertoires from subjects exposed to, actively infected with, or recovered from COVID-19 were included in the dataset. The material from the prospective study consisted of cDNA or gDNA derived from T cells, B-cell-depleted T cells, or PBMCs. Samples came from the ongoing ImmuneRACE study (first 160 participants) plus 1,254 subjects from 6 global collaborators. General findings and caveats noted by the study authors: How much clinical and demographic metadata was included differed by source and by participant, and the metadata was provided uncurated.

The immunoSEQ Assay, a bias-controlled multiplex PCR, was used to amplify TCRbeta CDR3 regions from genomic DNA. Per the authors' processing: The number of nucleated cells in each sample was estimated from the amplification of reference gene primers within the assay. To quantify the absolute abundance of each unique TCRbeta CDR3 rearrangement, sequence reads were collapsed and filtered. For each sample, productive Simpson clonality was calculated as the square root of Simpson's diversity index over productive rearrangements. The source is immuneACCESS, and TCRdb retained only in-frame sequences with V and J called. Part of the clones is not carried over; for the studies checked, unresolved V genes explain less than half of this, and the remainder is unexplained. V, J and clone size were drawn from that table, and D and trimming were deduced from the DNA. The sample profile shows some 60,000 clones; around 80% of them were found once. The biggest ten clones account for approximately 20% of the sample.

As for this clone: It has no known antigen specificity. The input lacks base qualities; no much larger clone sits a single base away.

At one collaborating source in Seattle, patients were enrolled during active infection and were followed longitudinally through the course of disease. Whole blood was collected in K2EDTA tubes by collaborating institutions according to the institutions' own protocols. Collaborator samples were shipped for TCRbeta analysis as frozen whole blood, isolated PBMCs, or DNA extracted from either sample type. The material sequenced was peripheral blood. The TCR originated in a man aged 30 to 45 with COVID-19, enrolled during active disease.

The nucleotides read TGCGCCAGCAGCCAATTGCAGATTTACCGGAACACTGAAGCTTTCTTT. This translates into CASSQLQIYRNTEAFF. The chain is made from TRBV4-1 and TRBJ1-1, with the D segment identity uncertain. From the cysteine through the phenylalanine, the CDR3 covers 16 amino acids. Only the CDR3 region is kept as DNA, spanning 48 bases read in frame from base 1. V lost 2 bases and J lost 1 base; the stretch between them is 14 bases long. Based on the germline V gene, the CDR1 and CDR2 sequences are MGHRA and YSYEKL.